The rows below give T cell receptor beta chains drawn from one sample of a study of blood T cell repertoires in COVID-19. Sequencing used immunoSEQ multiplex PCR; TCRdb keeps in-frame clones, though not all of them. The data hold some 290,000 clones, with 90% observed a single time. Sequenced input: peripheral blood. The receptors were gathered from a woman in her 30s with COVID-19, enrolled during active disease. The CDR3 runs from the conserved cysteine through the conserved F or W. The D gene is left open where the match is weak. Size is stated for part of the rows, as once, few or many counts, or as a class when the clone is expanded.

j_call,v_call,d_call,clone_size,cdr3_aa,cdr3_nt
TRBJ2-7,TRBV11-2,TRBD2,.,CASSRIAGTYEQYF,TGTGCCAGCAGCCGAATAGCGGGAACCTACGAGCAGTACTTC
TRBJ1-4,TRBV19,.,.,CASSAARGTAYEKLFF,TGTGCCAGTAGTGCGGCTCGGGGTACGGCCTACGAAAAACTGTTTTTT
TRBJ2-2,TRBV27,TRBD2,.,CASSILREDGELFF,TGTGCCAGCAGTATATTACGGGAGGACGGGGAGCTGTTTTTT
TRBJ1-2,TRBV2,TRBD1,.,CASNSNRGSNYGYTF,TGTGCCAGCAACTCAAACAGGGGATCCAACTATGGCTACACCTTC
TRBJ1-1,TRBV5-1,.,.,CASSLGVGLVTGTEAFF,TGCGCCAGCAGCTTGGGTGTAGGCCTCGTCACCGGGACTGAAGCTTTCTTT
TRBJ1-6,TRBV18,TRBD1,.,CASSPPLTGGSPLHF,TGTGCCAGCTCACCACCGTTGACAGGGGGTTCACCCCTCCACTTT
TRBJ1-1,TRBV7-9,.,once,CASSFPGNTEAFF,TGTGCCAGCAGCTTCCCCGGGAACACTGAAGCTTTCTTT
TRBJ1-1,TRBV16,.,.,CASSRNVLRTEAFF,TGTGCCAGCAGTCGAAACGTCCTGCGGACTGAAGCTTTCTTT
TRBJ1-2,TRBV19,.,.,CASSIGGVPSQVYGYTF,TGTGCCAGTAGTATCGGGGGAGTACCTTCTCAAGTCTATGGCTACACCTTC
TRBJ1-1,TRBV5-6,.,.,CASSYNDREAFF,TGTGCCAGCAGCTATAATGACAGGGAAGCTTTCTTT
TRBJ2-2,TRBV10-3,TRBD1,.,CATPGTGGDTGELFF,TGTGCCACCCCGGGGACAGGGGGCGACACCGGGGAGCTGTTTTTT
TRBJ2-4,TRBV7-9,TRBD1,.,CASSLGWDRENIQYF,TGTGCCAGCAGCTTAGGCTGGGACAGGGAGAACATTCAGTACTTC
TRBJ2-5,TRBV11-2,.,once,CASSPGGDQETQYF,TGTGCCAGCAGCCCCGGGGGAGACCAAGAGACCCAGTACTTC
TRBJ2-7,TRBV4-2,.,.,CASSSSSYEQYF,TGTGCCAGCAGCTCGAGCTCCTACGAGCAGTACTTC
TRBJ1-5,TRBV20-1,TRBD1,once,CSASSRDRVANQPQHF,TGCAGTGCTAGTTCCCGGGACAGGGTGGCCAATCAGCCCCAGCATTTT
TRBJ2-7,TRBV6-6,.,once,CASSYAQPSYEQYF,TGTGCCAGCAGTTACGCACAGCCCAGCTACGAGCAGTACTTC
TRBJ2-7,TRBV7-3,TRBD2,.,CASSRLAGGPYEQYF,TGTGCCAGCAGCCGACTAGCGGGAGGGCCCTACGAGCAGTACTTC
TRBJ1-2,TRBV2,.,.,CASSEQGFNYGYTF,TGTGCCAGCAGTGAACAGGGGTTTAACTATGGCTACACCTTC
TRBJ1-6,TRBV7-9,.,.,CASSLSGEGNSPLHF,TGTGCCAGCAGCTTAAGCGGGGAAGGGAATTCACCCCTCCACTTT
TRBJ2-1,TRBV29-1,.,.,CSVENVRLSRPKETRTIHNEQFF,TGCAGCGTTGAAAATGTCCGGTTGAGCCGCCCCAAAGAGACCCGGACAATCCACAATGAGCAGTTCTTC
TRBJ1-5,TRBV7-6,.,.,CASSRTPYSNQPQHF,TGTGCCAGCAGCAGAACACCGTATAGCAATCAGCCCCAGCATTTT
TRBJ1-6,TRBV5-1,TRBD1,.,CASTLGTGNSPLHF,TGCGCCAGCACCCTCGGGACAGGGAATTCACCCCTCCACTTT
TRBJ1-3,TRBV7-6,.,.,CASSSPTPGQGNTIYF,TGTGCCAGCAGTTCTCCCACCCCGGGACAAGGAAACACCATATATTTT
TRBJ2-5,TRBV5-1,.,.,CASSRAGETQYF,TGCGCCAGCAGCAGGGCGGGGGAGACCCAGTACTTC
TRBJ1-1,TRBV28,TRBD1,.,CASSFFHIGQASSTEAFF,TGTGCCAGCAGTTTCTTTCATATAGGACAGGCATCCTCCACTGAAGCTTTCTTT
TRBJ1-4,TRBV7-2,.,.,CASSGGQWNEKLFF,TGTGCCAGCAGCGGAGGACAGTGGAATGAAAAACTGTTTTTT
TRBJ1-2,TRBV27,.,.,CASSLSQGSGYTF,TGTGCCAGCAGTTTAAGTCAGGGAAGCGGCTACACCTTC
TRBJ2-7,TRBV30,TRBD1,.,CAWRRTGIFSEQYF,TGTGCCTGGAGAAGGACAGGGATTTTTTCCGAGCAGTACTTC
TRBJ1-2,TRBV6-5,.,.,CASSYGRAANYGYTF,TGTGCCAGCAGTTACGGCAGGGCCGCTAACTATGGCTACACCTTC
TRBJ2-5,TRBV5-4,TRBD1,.,CASSWDSSQETQYF,TGTGCCAGCAGCTGGGACAGTAGCCAAGAGACCCAGTACTTC
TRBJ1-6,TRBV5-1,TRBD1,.,CASSFGPTGDNSPLHF,TGCGCCAGCAGCTTTGGACCGACAGGGGACAATTCACCCCTCCACTTT
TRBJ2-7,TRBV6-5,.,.,CASPGPTYEQYF,TGTGCCTCACCTGGCCCGACCTACGAGCAGTACTTC
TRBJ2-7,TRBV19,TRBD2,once,CASSPKLAGGPGEQYF,TGTGCCAGTAGTCCAAAACTAGCGGGAGGGCCGGGCGAGCAGTACTTC
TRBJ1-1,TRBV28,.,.,CASSPPGETEAFF,TGTGCCAGCAGTCCCCCAGGGGAGACTGAAGCTTTCTTT
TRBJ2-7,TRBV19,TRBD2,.,CASSMVLTSGSGQYF,TGTGCCAGTAGTATGGTGCTTACTAGCGGGAGTGGGCAGTACTTC
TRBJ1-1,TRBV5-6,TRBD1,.,CASSLAPGGQTEAFF,TGTGCCAGCAGCTTGGCCCCAGGGGGACAAACTGAAGCTTTCTTT
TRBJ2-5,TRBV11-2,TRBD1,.,CASSPPGGETQYF,TGTGCCAGCAGTCCACCAGGGGGTGAGACCCAGTACTTC
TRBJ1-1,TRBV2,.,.,CASSGKGGTEAFF,TGTGCCAGCAGTGGCAAAGGAGGCACTGAAGCTTTCTTT
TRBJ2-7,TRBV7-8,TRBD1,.,CASSLAVGQGSYEQYF,TGTGCCAGCAGCTTAGCTGTGGGACAGGGTTCCTACGAGCAGTACTTC
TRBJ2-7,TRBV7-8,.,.,CASSQEVRGASSYEQYF,TGTGCCAGCAGCCAGGAGGTTCGGGGGGCAAGCTCCTACGAGCAGTACTTC
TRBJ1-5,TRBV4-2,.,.,CASSHGTGKDQPQHF,TGTGCCAGCAGCCATGGAACAGGGAAGGATCAGCCCCAGCATTTT
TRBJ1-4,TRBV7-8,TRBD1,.,CASSQGQGRNEKLFF,TGTGCCAGCAGCCAGGGACAGGGTCGAAATGAAAAACTGTTTTTT
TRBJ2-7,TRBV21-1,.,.,CANWAGGSSYEQYF,.
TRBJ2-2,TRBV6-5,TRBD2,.,CASGRASTGELFF,TGTGCCAGCGGGAGGGCCAGCACCGGGGAGCTGTTTTTT
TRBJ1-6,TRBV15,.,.,CATSRDRTDSPLHF,TGTGCCACCAGCAGAGATCGAACGGATTCACCCCTCCACTTT
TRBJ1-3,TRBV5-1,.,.,CASSTTGHPGNTIYF,TGCGCCAGCAGCACCACAGGGCACCCCGGAAACACCATATATTTT
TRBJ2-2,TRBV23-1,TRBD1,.,CASSRGQAFANTGELFF,TGCGCCAGCAGCCGGGGACAGGCGTTCGCGAACACCGGGGAGCTGTTTTTT
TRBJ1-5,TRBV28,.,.,CASSAGDLSNQPQHF,TGTGCCAGCAGTGCCGGAGACCTTAGCAATCAGCCCCAGCATTTT
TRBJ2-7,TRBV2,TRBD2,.,CATITSGTSYEQYF,TGTGCCACTATAACTAGCGGGACGTCCTACGAGCAGTACTTC
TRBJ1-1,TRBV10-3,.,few,CAIRSSSTEAFF,TGTGCCATCAGATCCTCTAGCACTGAAGCTTTCTTT
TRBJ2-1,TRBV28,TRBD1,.,CASSPTHYTTGADEQFF,TGTGCCAGCAGTCCCACCCACTACACGACAGGGGCCGATGAGCAGTTCTTC
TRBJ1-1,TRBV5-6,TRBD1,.,CASSWWGAGQEAFF,TGTGCCAGCAGCTGGTGGGGTGCGGGACAGGAAGCTTTCTTT
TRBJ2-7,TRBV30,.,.,CAWSGGPTYEQYF,TGTGCCTGGAGTGGCGGGCCTACCTACGAGCAGTACTTC
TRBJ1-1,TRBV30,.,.,CAWSPGGLGEAFF,TGTGCCTGGAGTCCCGGGGGACTGGGTGAAGCTTTCTTT